A selection of T cell receptor beta chains follows, all from one sample in a study of cytomegalovirus exposure and HLA in healthy donors. Assay used: immunoSEQ multiplex PCR; TCRdb lists only in-frame clones, some missing. The sample records around 38,000 clones, 66% being singletons. The specimen sequenced was PBMCs. The receptors shown here come from a man in his fifties or sixties in good health and CMV-seropositive. Both conserved end residues are trimmed from each CDR3.

ASSSQGSYGYT TRBV6-1 11
ASRRTGALNEKLF TRBV6-5 13
ASSLSPPQGGYGYT TRBV7-2 14
ASSFTGAQPQH TRBV7-2 11
ASSLVRGYGNEQF TRBV27 13
AISEGRGPNEKLF TRBV10-3 13
ASSSHKYQETQY TRBV5-1 12
ASSLLGQSEQY TRBV27 11
ASSGQGGYGYT TRBV2 11
AISEGQGGRDTQY TRBV10-3 13
ASSAGQGGTDGYT TRBV5-4 13
ASSPHSGVGQPQH TRBV18 13
ASKGQLGSNQPQH TRBV6-1 13
AWNARTRTDTQY TRBV30 12
ASSMDRGVNQPQH TRBV6-1 13
ASMGLAGNNEQF TRBV6-5 12
ASSYGLGGAAKTQY TRBV6-5 14
ASSERQGNQPQH TRBV2 12
ASSIPRQGHEQF TRBV19 12
ASSWSGGPTDTQY TRBV11-2 13
ASSVGGVSGNTIY TRBV9 13
ASSLAGGAEF TRBV5-4 10
SVRQGQNTEAF TRBV29-1 11
ASSATGFQETQY TRBV7-8 12
ASSLTGPLEQY TRBV6-1 11
ASLKRQGREDTAYAF TRBV2 15
ASSQDNNQPQH TRBV4-3 11
ASSYGGQGTEAF TRBV2 12
ASSLGKGTDRLANYGYT TRBV13 17
ASIGLAGNNEQF TRBV6-5 12
ASSPGQGAAGTEAF TRBV7-9 14
ASSEMGQGSYEQY TRBV2 13
ASSFQRGGETQY TRBV7-2 12